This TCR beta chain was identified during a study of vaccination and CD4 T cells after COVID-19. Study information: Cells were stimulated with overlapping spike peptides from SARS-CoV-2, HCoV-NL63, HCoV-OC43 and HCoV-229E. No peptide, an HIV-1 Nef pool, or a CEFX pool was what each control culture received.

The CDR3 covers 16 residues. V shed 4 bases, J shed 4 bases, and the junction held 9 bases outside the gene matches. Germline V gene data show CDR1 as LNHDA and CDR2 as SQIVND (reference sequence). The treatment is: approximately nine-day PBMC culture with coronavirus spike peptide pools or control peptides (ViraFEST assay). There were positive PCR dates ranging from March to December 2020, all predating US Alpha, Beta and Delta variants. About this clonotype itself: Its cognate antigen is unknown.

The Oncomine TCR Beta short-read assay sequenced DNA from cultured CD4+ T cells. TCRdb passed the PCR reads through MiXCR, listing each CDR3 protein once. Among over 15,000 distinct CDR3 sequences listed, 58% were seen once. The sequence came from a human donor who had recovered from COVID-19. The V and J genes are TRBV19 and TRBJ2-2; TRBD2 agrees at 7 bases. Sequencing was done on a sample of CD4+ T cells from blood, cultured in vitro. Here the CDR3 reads CASSRGGGRGTGELFF. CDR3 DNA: TGTGCCAGTAGTAGGGGTGGCGGGAGAGGCACCGGGGAGCTGTTTTTT.